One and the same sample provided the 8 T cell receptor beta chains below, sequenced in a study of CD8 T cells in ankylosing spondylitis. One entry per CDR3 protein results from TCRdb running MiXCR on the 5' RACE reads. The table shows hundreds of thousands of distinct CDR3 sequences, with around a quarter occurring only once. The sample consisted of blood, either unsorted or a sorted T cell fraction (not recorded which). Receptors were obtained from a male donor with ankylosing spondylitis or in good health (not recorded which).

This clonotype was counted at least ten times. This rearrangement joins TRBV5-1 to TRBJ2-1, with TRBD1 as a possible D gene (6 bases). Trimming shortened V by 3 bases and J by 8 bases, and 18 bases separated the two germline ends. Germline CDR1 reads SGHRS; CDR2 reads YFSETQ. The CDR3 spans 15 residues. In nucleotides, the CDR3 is TGCGCCAGCAGCTCGACGGGTCTTAAGGGGGATGAGCAGTTCTTC. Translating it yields CASSSTGLKGDEQFF. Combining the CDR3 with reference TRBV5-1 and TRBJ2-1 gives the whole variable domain KAGVTQTPRYLIKTRGQQVTLSCSPISGHRSVSWYQQTPGQGLQFLFEYFSETQRNKGNFPGRFSGRQFSNSRSEMNVSTLELGDSALYLCASSSTGLKGDEQFFGPGTRLTVL.

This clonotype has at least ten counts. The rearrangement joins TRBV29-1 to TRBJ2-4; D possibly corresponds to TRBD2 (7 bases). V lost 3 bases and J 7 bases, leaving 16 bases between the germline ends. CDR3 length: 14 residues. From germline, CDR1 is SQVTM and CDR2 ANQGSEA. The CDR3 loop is CSVDLRERGNIQYF. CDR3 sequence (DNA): TGCAGCGTTGATTTGCGGGAGAGGGGGAACATTCAGTACTTC.

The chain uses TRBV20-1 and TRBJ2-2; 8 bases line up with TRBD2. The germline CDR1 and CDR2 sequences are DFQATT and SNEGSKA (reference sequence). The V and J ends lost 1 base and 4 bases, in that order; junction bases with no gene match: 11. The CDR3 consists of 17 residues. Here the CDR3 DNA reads TGCAGTGCTAGAGTGCGGGGGGCAAGTGAGGGCACCGGGGAGCTGTTTTTT. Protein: CSARVRGASEGTGELFF.

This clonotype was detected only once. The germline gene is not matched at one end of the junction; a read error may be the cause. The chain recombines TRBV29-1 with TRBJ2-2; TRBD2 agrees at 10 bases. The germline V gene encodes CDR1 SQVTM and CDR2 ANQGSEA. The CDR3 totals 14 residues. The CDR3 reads CSVLAGVSAGELFF. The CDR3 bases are TGCAGCGTTCTAGCGGGAGTGAGCGCCGGGGAGCTTTTTTTT.

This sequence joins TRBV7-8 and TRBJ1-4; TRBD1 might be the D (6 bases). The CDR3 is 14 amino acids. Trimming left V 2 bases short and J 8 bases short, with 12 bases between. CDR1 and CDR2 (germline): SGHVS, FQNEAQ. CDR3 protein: CASSLLGQLEKLFF. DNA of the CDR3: TGTGCCAGCAGCTTACTAGGACAGTTAGAAAAACTGTTTTTT.

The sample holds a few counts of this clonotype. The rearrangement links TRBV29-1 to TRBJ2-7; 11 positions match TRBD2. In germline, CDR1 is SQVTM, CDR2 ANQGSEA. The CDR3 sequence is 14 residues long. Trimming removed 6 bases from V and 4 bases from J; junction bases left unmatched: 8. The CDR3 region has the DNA TGCAGCGTCGGAACTAGCGGGAGTGGTTACGAGCAGTACTTC. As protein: CSVGTSGSGYEQYF.

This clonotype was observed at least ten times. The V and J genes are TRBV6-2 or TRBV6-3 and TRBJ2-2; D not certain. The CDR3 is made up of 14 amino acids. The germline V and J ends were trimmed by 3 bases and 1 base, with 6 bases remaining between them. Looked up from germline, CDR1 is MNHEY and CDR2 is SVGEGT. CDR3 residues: CASSYLENTGELFF. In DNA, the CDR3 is TGTGCCAGCAGTTATCTAGAGAACACCGGGGAGCTGTTTTTT.

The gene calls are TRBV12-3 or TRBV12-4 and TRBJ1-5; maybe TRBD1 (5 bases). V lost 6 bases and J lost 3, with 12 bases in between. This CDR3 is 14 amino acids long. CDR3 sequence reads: CASSPRGPNQPQHF. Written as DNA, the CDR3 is TGTGCCAGCAGCCCAAGGGGCCCCAATCAGCCCCAGCATTTT.